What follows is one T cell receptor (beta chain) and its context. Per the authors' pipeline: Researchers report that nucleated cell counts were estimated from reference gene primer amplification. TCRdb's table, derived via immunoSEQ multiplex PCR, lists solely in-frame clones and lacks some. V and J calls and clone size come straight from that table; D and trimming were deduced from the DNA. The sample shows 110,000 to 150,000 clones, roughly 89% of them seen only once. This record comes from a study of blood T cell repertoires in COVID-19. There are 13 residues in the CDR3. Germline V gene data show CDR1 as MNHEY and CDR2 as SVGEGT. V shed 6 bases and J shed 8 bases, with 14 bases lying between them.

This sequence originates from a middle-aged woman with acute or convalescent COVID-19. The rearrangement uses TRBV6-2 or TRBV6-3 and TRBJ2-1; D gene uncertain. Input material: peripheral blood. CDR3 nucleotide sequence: TGTGCCAGCAGCCTTTGGTCCGCAGATGAGCAGTTCTTC. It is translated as CASSLWSADEQFF.